This T cell receptor (beta chain) is from a study of T-cell reconstitution after alpha-beta-depleted transplantation in children. Unique molecular identifiers were incorporated during preparation of the TCRbeta library. A single record per CDR3 protein comes from TCRdb applying MiXCR to the PCR reads. This sample carries some 200,000 distinct CDR3 sequences, 9.7% of them seen once, and the ten largest clones take roughly 5.1%. Per the germline V gene, CDR1 is MNHEY and CDR2 is SVGAGI. The germline V and J ends were trimmed by 6 bases and 4 bases, with 9 bases remaining between them. The CDR3 has 12 amino acids. At least ten counts were recorded for this clonotype.

The sequences come from PBMCs from the stem cell graft donor, collected from the stem cell graft. The chain links TRBV6-5 to TRBJ1-1; possibly TRBD1 for D (5 bases). The TCR was taken from a human donor who donated a stem cell graft to a child with SCID. CDR3 nucleotide sequence: TGTGCCAGCAGCGGGGGAGGCACTGAAGCTTTCTTT. Translated, it gives CASSGGGTEAFF.